This T cell receptor beta chain was sequenced during a study of blood T cell repertoires in COVID-19. Study context: From T cells, B-cell-depleted T cells, or PBMCs came the material, which was cDNA or gDNA.

Trimming at V came to 3 bases and at J to 4 bases, leaving 12 bases not matched to a gene. Germline values: CDR1 SGHRS, CDR2 YFSETQ. CDR3 length: 16 amino acids. TCRdb's table, derived via immunoSEQ multiplex PCR, lists solely in-frame clones and lacks some. The sample contains roughly 250,000 clones, roughly 84% of which appear only once. Patients from Seattle were sampled longitudinally, starting during active infection. The sequence was collected from a human donor with COVID-19, enrolled during active disease. The donor label of this sample is uncertain. The V gene is TRBV5-1, the J gene TRBJ1-1, with 7 bases identical to TRBD1. The sequenced material came from peripheral blood. CDR3 DNA sequence: TGCGCCAGCAGCTCCCAGGAAAGGGGGCGATTCACTGAAGCTTTCTTT. It is translated as CASSSQERGRFTEAFF. Based on the CDR3 plus reference TRBV5-1 and TRBJ1-1, the full variable domain is KAGVTQTPRYLIKTRGQQVTLSCSPISGHRSVSWYQQTPGQGLQFLFEYFSETQRNKGNFPGRFSGRQFSNSRSEMNVSTLELGDSALYLCASSSQERGRFTEAFFGQGTRLTVV.